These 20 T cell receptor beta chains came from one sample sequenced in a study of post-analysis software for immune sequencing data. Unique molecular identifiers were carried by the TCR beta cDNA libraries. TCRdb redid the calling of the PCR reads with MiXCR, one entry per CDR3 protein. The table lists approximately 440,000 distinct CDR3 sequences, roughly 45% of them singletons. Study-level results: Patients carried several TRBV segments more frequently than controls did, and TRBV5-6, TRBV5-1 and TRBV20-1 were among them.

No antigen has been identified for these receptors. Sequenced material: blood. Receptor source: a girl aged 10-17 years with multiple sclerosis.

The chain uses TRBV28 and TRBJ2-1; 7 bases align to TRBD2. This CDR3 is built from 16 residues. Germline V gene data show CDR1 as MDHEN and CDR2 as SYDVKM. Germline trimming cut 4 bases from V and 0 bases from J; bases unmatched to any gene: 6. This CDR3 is CASSSGLRSSYNEQFF. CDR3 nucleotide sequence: TGTGCCAGCAGTTCGGGACTACGAAGCTCCTACAATGAGCAGTTCTTC.

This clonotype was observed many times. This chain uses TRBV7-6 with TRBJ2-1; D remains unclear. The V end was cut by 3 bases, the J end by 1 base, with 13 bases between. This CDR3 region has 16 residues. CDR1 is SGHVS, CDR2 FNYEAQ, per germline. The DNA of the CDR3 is TGTGCCAGCAGCTTGATCGCTAGTACGTCCTACAATGAGCAGTTCTTC. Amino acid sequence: CASSLIASTSYNEQFF.

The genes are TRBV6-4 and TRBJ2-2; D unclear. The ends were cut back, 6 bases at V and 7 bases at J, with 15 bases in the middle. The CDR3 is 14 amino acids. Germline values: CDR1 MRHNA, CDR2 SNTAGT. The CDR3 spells CASRRDPLGGELFF. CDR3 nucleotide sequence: TGTGCCAGCAGGAGAGACCCCCTCGGCGGGGAGCTGTTTTTT.

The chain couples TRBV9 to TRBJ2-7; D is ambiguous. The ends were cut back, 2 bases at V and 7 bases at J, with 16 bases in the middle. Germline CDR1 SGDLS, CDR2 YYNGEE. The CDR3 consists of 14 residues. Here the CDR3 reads CASSVDPLDGEQYF. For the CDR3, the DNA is TGTGCCAGCAGCGTCGATCCTCTTGATGGGGAGCAGTACTTC.

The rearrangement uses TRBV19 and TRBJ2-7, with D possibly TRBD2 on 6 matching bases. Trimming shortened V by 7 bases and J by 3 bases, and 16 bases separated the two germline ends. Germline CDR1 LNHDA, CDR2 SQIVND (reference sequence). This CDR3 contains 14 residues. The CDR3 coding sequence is TGTGCCAGTACCCCAGCGGGTACCCACTACGAGCAGTACTTC. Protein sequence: CASTPAGTHYEQYF.

Written as DNA, the CDR3 is TGTGCCAGCATCCCGGGGCGCGCCTCCTACGAGCAGTACTTC. This gives the protein CASIPGRASYEQYF. This sequence joins TRBV28 and TRBJ2-7; D is possibly TRBD1 or TRBD2 (5 bases each). Germline loops: CDR1 MDHEN, CDR2 SYDVKM. V shed 7 bases and J shed 0 bases, with 13 bases lying between them. This CDR3 has 14 residues.

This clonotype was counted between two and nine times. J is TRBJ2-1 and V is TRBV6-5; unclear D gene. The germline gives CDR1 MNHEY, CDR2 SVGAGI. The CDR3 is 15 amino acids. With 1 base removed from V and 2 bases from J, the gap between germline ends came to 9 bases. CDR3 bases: TGTGCCAGCAGTTACTGGAAATCCGCCTACAATGAGCAGTTCTTC. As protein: CASSYWKSAYNEQFF.

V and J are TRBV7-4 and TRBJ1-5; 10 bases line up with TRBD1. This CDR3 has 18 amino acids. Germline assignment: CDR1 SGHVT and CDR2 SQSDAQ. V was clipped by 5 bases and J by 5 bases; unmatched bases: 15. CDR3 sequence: CASSGPSDRGRIYQPQHF. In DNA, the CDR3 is TGTGCCAGCAGCGGCCCAAGCGACAGGGGGCGAATATATCAGCCCCAGCATTTT.

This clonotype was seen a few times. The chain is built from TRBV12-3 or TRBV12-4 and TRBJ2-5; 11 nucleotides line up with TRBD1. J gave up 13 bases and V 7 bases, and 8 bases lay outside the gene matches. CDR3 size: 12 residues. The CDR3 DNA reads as TGTGCCAGCACCCTGGACAGGGGGCAGGGGTACTTC. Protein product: CASTLDRGQGYF.

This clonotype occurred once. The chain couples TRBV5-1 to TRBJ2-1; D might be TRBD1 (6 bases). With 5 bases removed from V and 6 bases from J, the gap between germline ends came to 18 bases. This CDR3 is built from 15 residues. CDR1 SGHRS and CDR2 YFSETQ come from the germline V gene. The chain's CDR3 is CASSFRDIGGNEQFF. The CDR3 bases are TGCGCCAGCAGTTTCCGGGACATCGGCGGCAATGAGCAGTTCTTC.

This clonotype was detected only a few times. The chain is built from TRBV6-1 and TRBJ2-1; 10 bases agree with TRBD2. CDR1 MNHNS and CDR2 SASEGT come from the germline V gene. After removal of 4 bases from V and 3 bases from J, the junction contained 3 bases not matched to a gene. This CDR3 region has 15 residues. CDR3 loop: CASSVSGRGYNEQFF. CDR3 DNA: TGTGCCAGCAGTGTAAGCGGGAGGGGCTACAATGAGCAGTTCTTC.

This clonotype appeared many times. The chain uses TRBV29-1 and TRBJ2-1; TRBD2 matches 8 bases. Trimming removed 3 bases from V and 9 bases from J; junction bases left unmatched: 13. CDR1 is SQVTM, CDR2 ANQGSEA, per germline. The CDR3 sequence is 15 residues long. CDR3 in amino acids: CSVEELSGSRLEQFF. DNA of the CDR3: TGCAGCGTTGAGGAATTGAGCGGGAGTCGTCTTGAGCAGTTCTTC.

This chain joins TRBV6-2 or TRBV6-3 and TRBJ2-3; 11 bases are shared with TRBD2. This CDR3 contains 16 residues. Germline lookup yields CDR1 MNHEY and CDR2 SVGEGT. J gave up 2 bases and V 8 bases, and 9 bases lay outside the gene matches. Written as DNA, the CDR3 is TGTGCCAGCGGCCCGGGACTAGCGGTTAACACAGATACGCAGTATTTT. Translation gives CASGPGLAVNTDTQYF.

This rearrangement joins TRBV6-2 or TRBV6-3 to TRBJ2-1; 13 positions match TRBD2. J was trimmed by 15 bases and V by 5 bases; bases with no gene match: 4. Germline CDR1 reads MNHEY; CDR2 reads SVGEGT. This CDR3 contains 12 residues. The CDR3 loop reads CASSRTSGRMFF. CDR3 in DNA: TGTGCCAGCAGTAGGACTAGCGGGAGAATGTTCTTC.

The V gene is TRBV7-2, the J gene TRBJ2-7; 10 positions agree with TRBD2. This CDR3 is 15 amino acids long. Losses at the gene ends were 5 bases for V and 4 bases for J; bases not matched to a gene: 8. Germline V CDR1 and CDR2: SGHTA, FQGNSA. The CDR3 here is CASSPLTSGSYEQYF. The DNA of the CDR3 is TGTGCCAGCAGCCCCCTGACTAGCGGGTCATACGAGCAGTACTTC. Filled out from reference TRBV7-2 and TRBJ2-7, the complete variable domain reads GAGVSQSPSNKVTEKGKDVELRCDPISGHTALYWYRQSLGQGLEFLIYFQGNSAPDKSGLPSDRFSAERTGGSVSTLTIQRTQQEDSAVYLCASSPLTSGSYEQYFGPGTRLTVT.

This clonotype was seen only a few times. The CDR3 here is CSARFRDSEKLFF. CDR3 nucleotide sequence: TGCAGTGCTAGATTCAGGGATTCTGAAAAACTGTTTTTT. V is TRBV20-1 and J is TRBJ1-4; a possible D gene is TRBD1 (5 bases). Germline assignment: CDR1 DFQATT and CDR2 SNEGSKA (reference sequence). The CDR3 totals 13 residues. V was trimmed by 2 bases and J by 7 bases, leaving 11 bases between them.

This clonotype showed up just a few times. The DNA for the CDR3 is TGTGCCAGCAGCCACGGCGGGGTGAGTGGCTACACCTTC. It encodes CASSHGGVSGYTF. The chain employs TRBV28 and TRBJ1-2; D not resolved. V lost 6 bases to trimming and J lost 7 bases, with 15 bases between them. CDR1 and CDR2 (germline): MDHEN, SYDVKM. The CDR3 is 13 amino acids.

The CDR3 reads CASSPGDRVSGEQYF. CDR3 nucleotides: TGCGCCAGCAGCCCCGGGGACAGGGTTTCAGGCGAGCAGTACTTC. The chain has TRBV4-1 and TRBJ2-7; 9 bases are shared with TRBD1. Germline trimming cut 4 bases from V and 6 bases from J; bases unmatched to any gene: 10. CDR1 and CDR2 from the germline V gene are MGHRA and YSYEKL. This CDR3 contains 15 residues.

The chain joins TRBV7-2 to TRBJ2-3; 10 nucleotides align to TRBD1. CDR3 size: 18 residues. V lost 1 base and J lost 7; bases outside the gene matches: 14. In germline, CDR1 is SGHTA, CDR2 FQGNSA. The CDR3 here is CASSLDDRGRVGIHTQYF. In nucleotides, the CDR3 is TGTGCCAGCAGCTTAGACGACAGGGGGCGCGTTGGGATACATACGCAGTATTTT.

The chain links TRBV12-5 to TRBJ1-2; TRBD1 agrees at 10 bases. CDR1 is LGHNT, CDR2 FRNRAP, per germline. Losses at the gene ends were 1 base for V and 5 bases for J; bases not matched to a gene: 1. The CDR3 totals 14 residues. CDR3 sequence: CASGLGTGGYGYTF. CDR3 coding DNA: TGTGCTAGTGGTTTGGGGACAGGGGGGTATGGCTACACCTTC.